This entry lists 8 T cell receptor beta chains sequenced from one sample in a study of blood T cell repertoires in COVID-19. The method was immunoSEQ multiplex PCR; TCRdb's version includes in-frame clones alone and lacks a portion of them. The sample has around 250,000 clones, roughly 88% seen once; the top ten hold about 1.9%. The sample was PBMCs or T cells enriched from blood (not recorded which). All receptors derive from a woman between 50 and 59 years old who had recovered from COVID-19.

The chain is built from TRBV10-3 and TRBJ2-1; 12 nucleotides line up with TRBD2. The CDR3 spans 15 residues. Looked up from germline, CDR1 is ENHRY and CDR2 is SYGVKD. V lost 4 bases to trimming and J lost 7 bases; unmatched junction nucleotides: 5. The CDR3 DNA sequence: TGTGCCATCAGTGGACTAGCGGGAGCAGAGAATGAGCAGTTCTTC. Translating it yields CAISGLAGAENEQFF.

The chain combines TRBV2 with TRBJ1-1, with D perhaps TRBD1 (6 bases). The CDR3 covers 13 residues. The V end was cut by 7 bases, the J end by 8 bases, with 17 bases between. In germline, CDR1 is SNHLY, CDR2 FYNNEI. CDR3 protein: CASNPPAGAEAFF. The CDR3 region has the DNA TGTGCCAGCAATCCCCCGGCAGGGGCCGAAGCTTTCTTT.

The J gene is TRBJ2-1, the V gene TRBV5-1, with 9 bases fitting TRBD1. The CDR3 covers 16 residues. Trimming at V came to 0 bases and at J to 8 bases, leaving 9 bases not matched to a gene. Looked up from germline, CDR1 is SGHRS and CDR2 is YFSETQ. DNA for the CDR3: TGCGCCAGCAGCTTGGTTAGGACAGGGGCAGGCGATGAGCAGTTCTTC. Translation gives CASSLVRTGAGDEQFF. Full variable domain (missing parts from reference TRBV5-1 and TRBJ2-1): KAGVTQTPRYLIKTRGQQVTLSCSPISGHRSVSWYQQTPGQGLQFLFEYFSETQRNKGNFPGRFSGRQFSNSRSEMNVSTLELGDSALYLCASSLVRTGAGDEQFFGPGTRLTVL.

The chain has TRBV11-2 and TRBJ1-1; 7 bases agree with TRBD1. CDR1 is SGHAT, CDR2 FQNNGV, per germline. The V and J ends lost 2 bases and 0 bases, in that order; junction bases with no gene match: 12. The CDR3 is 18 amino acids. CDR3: CASSLSGQATVVNTEAFF. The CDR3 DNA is TGTGCCAGCAGCTTATCCGGACAGGCGACCGTCGTGAACACTGAAGCTTTCTTT.

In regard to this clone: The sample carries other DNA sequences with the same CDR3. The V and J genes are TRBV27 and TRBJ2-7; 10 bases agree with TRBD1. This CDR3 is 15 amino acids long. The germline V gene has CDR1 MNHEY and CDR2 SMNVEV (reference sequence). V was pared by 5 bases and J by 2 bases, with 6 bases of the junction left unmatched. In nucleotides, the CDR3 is TGTGCCAGCAGTCCCCGGGACAGGGGTCCCTACGAGCAGTACTTC. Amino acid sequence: CASSPRDRGPYEQYF.

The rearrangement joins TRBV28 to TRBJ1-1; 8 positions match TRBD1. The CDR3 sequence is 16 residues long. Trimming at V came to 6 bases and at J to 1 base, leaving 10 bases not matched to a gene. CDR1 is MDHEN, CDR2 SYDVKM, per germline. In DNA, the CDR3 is TGTGCCAGCAGACAGGCCCGGGACAGGAGGAACACTGAAGCTTTCTTT. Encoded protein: CASRQARDRRNTEAFF.

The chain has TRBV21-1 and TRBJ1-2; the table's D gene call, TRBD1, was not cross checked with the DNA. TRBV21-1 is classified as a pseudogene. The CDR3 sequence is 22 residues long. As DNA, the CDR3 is TGTGCCAGCAGCAATTCCAGGGTGGTAAAGAGTTTGGGGCATATTTTAAACTATGGCTACACCTTC. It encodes CASSNSRVVKSLGHILNYGYTF.

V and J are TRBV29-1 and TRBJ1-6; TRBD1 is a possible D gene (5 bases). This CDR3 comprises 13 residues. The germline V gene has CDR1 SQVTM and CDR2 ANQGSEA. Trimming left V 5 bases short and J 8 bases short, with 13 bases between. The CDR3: CSVRSLRDSPLHF. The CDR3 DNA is TGCAGCGTTCGCAGCCTCAGGGATTCACCCCTCCACTTT.